The 18 T cell receptor beta chains in this list originate from one sample, sequenced in a study of blood T cell repertoires in COVID-19. Produced via immunoSEQ multiplex PCR; TCRdb's table is partial and in-frame only. Among around 300,000 clones, roughly 86% were seen once, and the ten largest hold approximately 5%. The sample taken for sequencing was PBMCs or T cells enriched from blood (not recorded which). The receptors come from a woman aged 25 to 45 who had recovered from COVID-19.

The V gene is TRBV27, the J gene TRBJ2-3, with 7 bases identical to TRBD1. The CDR3 contains 13 residues. The V gene's germline CDR1 is MNHEY and CDR2 SMNVEV (reference sequence). V was pared by 9 bases and J by 1 base, with 4 bases of the junction left unmatched. The CDR3 coding sequence is TGTGCCAGTTCGACAGGGCGCACAGATACGCAGTATTTT. Translated: CASSTGRTDTQYF.

The gene calls are TRBV10-3 and TRBJ2-3, with 8 bases identical to TRBD2. V was pared by 4 bases and J by 4 bases, with 16 bases of the junction left unmatched. CDR1 is ENHRY and CDR2 is SYGVKD in the germline V gene. The CDR3 contains 18 residues. Here the CDR3 DNA reads TGTGCCATCAGTGTATACGCGGGGGGCACTTTTGGGGCAGATACGCAGTATTTT. Translation gives CAISVYAGGTFGADTQYF.

This chain joins TRBV27 and TRBJ2-2; 12 nucleotides agree with TRBD2. The CDR3 runs to 16 residues. CDR1 is MNHEY, CDR2 SMNVEV, per germline (reference sequence). The V gene end was trimmed by 4 bases and the J gene end by 11 bases; junction bases not matched to a gene: 11. CDR3 bases: TGTGCCAGCAGTTCATCAAACCCTAGCGGGGGGGACGAGCTGTTTTTT. Translated, it gives CASSSSNPSGGDELFF.

The chain combines TRBV7-2 with TRBJ2-7; D is unresolved. Trimming pared 5 bases from V and 0 bases from J, leaving 11 bases between. CDR3 length: 14 residues. Germline lookup yields CDR1 SGHTA and CDR2 FQGNSA. The CDR3 DNA sequence: TGTGCCAGCAGCCCCGATAAGAGCTCCTACGAGCAGTACTTC. It codes for CASSPDKSSYEQYF.

This clone was detected a few times. The chain is built from TRBV5-1 and TRBJ1-2, with a possible D match to TRBD1 (5 bases). The V end was cut by 4 bases, the J end by 4 bases, with 14 bases between. CDR3 size: 14 residues. Per the germline V gene, CDR1 is SGHRS and CDR2 is YFSETQ. The CDR3 DNA reads as TGCGCCAGCAGCCGAGCGGGACGGCCCTATGGCTACACCTTC. The encoded protein is CASSRAGRPYGYTF.

The chain recombines TRBV14 with TRBJ2-7; D perhaps matches TRBD1 (7 bases). The CDR3 contains 12 residues. Per germline, CDR1 SGHDN and CDR2 FVKESK. V lost 4 bases and J 6 bases, leaving 10 bases between the germline ends. The CDR3 sequence: CASSRQGGEQYF. CDR3 in DNA: TGTGCCAGCAGCCGCCAGGGGGGCGAGCAGTACTTC.

The table lists this clone with a count of one. This chain joins TRBV19 and TRBJ1-1; the match to TRBD1 covers 7 bases. Germline CDR1 LNHDA, CDR2 SQIVND (reference sequence). CDR3 length equals 18 residues. V lost 6 bases, J lost 4 bases, and 20 bases stayed unmatched. CDR3 DNA sequence: TGTGCCAGTAGGATCCGAGGGGCGAGACAGGGCAGTGGCACTGAAGCTTTCTTT. This gives the protein CASRIRGARQGSGTEAFF.

This clone has just one count. The genes are TRBV5-1 and TRBJ1-3, with D maybe TRBD1 (6 bases). There are 15 residues in the CDR3. Trimming cost V 0 bases and J 2 bases, with 9 bases left between them. Germline lookup yields CDR1 SGHRS and CDR2 YFSETQ. The CDR3 region is CASSLGTVAGNTIYF. CDR3 coding DNA: TGCGCCAGCAGCTTGGGGACAGTGGCTGGAAACACCATATATTTT.

J is TRBJ1-4 and V is TRBV6-5, with no clear D. The CDR3 has 13 residues. Looked up from germline, CDR1 is MNHEY and CDR2 is SVGAGI. V lost 2 bases, J lost 4 bases, and 5 bases lay in between. CDR3 in DNA: TGTGCCAGCAGTTACGCGGTTAATGAAAAACTGTTTTTT. This sequence encodes CASSYAVNEKLFF.

This clone came up once. The rearrangement joins TRBV4-3 to TRBJ1-6; no definite D call. Germline V CDR1 and CDR2: LGHNA, YSLEER. The CDR3 runs 14 residues. V dropped 5 bases and J dropped 4 bases, with 9 bases sitting between them. The CDR3 loop reads CASSSLFYNSPLHF. CDR3 nucleotide sequence: TGCGCCAGCAGCTCCCTCTTTTATAATTCACCCCTCCACTTT.

This clone came up a few times. The rearrangement uses TRBV28 and TRBJ2-5; TRBD2 is a possible D gene (6 bases). The CDR3 has 16 residues. Trimming took off 8 bases at V and 9 bases at J, with 28 bases between the two ends. Germline V gene data show CDR1 as MDHEN and CDR2 as SYDVKM. The CDR3 DNA follows: TGTGCCAGCGGAGCCTTTGGCGGGACTTTTTACGATCCCCAGTACTTC. Translation: CASGAFGGTFYDPQYF. The full variable domain, its missing parts supplied by reference TRBV28 and TRBJ2-5, is DVKVTQSSRYLVKRTGEKVFLECVQDMDHENMFWYRQDPGLGLRLIYFSYDVKMKEKGDIPEGYSVSREKKERFSLILESASTNQTSMYLCASGAFGGTFYDPQYFGPGTRLLVL.

The V call is TRBV4-1, the J call TRBJ1-2, with TRBD1 matching over 7 bases. Trimming removed 4 bases from V and 4 bases from J; junction bases left unmatched: 9. The CDR3 runs 15 residues. Per the germline V gene, CDR1 is MGHRA and CDR2 is YSYEKL. This chain's CDR3 is CASSREGQPSYGYTF. The CDR3 DNA follows: TGCGCCAGCAGCCGAGAGGGACAGCCTTCCTATGGCTACACCTTC.

This clone is a singleton in its sample. Compared with germline, one end of the junction differs, possibly owing to a read error. The chain is built from TRBV5-1 and TRBJ1-2; D might be TRBD1 (6 bases). This CDR3 has 15 amino acids. Germline CDR1 is SGHRS and CDR2 is YFSETQ. CDR3 in DNA: TGCGCCAGCAGCCCGACGCGGGGGCCCGACTATAGCTACACCTTC. Its translation is CASSPTRGPDYSYTF.

The chain employs TRBV28 and TRBJ2-3, with D unclear. Trimming took off 5 bases at V and 1 base at J, with 13 bases between the two ends. Germline V CDR1 and CDR2: MDHEN, SYDVKM. The CDR3 consists of 15 residues. The CDR3 loop is CASSPSEEGTDTQYF. CDR3 nucleotides: TGTGCCAGCAGTCCTAGTGAGGAAGGCACAGATACGCAGTATTTT. Drawing the rest from reference TRBV28 and TRBJ2-3, the complete variable domain is DVKVTQSSRYLVKRTGEKVFLECVQDMDHENMFWYRQDPGLGLRLIYFSYDVKMKEKGDIPEGYSVSREKKERFSLILESASTNQTSMYLCASSPSEEGTDTQYFGPGTRLTVL.

This clone has only one observation. Other nucleotide sequences from this sample produce the same CDR3. This sequence joins TRBV6-5 and TRBJ1-2, with TRBD1 identical over 10 bases. CDR1 is MNHEY and CDR2 is SVGAGI in the germline V gene. Losses at the gene ends were 4 bases for V and 5 bases for J; bases not matched to a gene: 4. The CDR3 covers 14 residues. CDR3 loop: CASSLTGGVYGYTF. The CDR3 bases are TGTGCCAGCAGTTTGACAGGGGGCGTGTATGGCTACACCTTC.

The chain combines TRBV6-5 with TRBJ1-5; 11 nucleotides line up with TRBD1. This CDR3 spans 15 amino acids. The germline CDR1 and CDR2 sequences are MNHEY and SVGAGI. The trim removed 4 bases at V and 6 bases at J, leaving 5 bases unmatched. The CDR3 DNA reads TGTGCCAGCAGTTCGGACAGGGGGCTAGGTCAGCCCCAGCATTTT. Translated, it gives CASSSDRGLGQPQHF.

This chain links TRBV30 with TRBJ2-5; no definite D call. V shed 2 bases and J shed 5 bases, with 12 bases lying between them. Germline CDR1 GTSNPN, CDR2 SVGIG (reference sequence). CDR3 length: 13 amino acids. The CDR3 sequence: CAWSSSRRETQYF. Written as DNA, the CDR3 is TGTGCCTGGAGTTCTTCGCGCCGGGAGACCCAGTACTTC.

The rearrangement uses TRBV7-9 and TRBJ1-4; tentatively, D is TRBD1 (5 bases). Germline-derived CDR1 and CDR2 are SEHNR and FQNEAQ (reference sequence). The CDR3 runs 13 residues. The V end was cut by 6 bases, the J end by 6 bases, with 11 bases between. The CDR3 bases are TGTGCCAGCAGTCAGACAGAGGATGAAAAACTGTTTTTT. Encoded protein: CASSQTEDEKLFF.